This TCR beta chain stems from a study of blood T cell repertoires in COVID-19. As for the study in general: In each case, the material was cDNA or gDNA derived from T cells, B-cell-depleted T cells, or PBMCs.

Germline V gene data show CDR1 as GTSNPN and CDR2 as SVGIG (reference sequence). Trimming stripped 6 bases from V and 10 bases from J, with 24 bases between. This CDR3 region has 15 residues. TCRdb's copy holds only in-frame clones and misses some; the assay was immunoSEQ multiplex PCR. This table has approximately 130,000 clones, 75% to 90% appearing once. This clone was seen just once. The V and J genes are TRBV30 and TRBJ1-4; TRBD1 is a possible D gene (5 bases). This clonotype was sampled from a human donor in a cohort sampled during active COVID-19. Sequencing input: peripheral blood. The DNA of the CDR3 is TGTGCCTGCCACCGGCAGGGAATTAAGTTGGGAAAACTGTTTTTT. This translates into CACHRQGIKLGKLFF.